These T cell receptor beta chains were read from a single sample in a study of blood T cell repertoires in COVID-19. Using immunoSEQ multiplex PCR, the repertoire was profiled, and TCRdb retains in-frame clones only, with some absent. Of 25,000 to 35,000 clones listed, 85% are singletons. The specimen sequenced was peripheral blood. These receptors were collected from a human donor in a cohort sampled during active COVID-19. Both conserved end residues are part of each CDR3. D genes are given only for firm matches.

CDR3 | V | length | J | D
CASSEAGWSTDTQYF | TRBV2 | 15 | TRBJ2-3 | -
CASSEGRDYSTDTQYF | TRBV9 | 16 | TRBJ2-3 | TRBD2
CASSGETGIYGYTF | TRBV19 | 14 | TRBJ1-2 | TRBD1
CASSGRTSGGMDNEQFF | TRBV11-3 | 17 | TRBJ2-1 | TRBD2
CASSFEGNQPQHF | TRBV11-2 | 13 | TRBJ1-5 | -
CASSTDRGVPETQYF | TRBV5-1 | 15 | TRBJ2-5 | TRBD1
CASSGEFREKLFF | TRBV4-1 | 13 | TRBJ1-4 | -
CASSLEGVEAGELQETQYF | TRBV11-3 | 19 | TRBJ2-5 | TRBD2
CATSDVAGIEQFF | TRBV24-1 | 13 | TRBJ2-1 | -
CASSLFTGGTPEPFGGELFF | TRBV28 | 20 | TRBJ2-2 | -
CASSYRDRGWETQYF | TRBV7-9 | 15 | TRBJ2-5 | TRBD1
CASSRSGDGYTF | TRBV12-3/TRBV12-4 | 12 | TRBJ1-2 | -
CASSIEGSGYEQFF | TRBV19 | 14 | TRBJ2-1 | -
CASSLAYRISNQPQHF | TRBV5-5 | 16 | TRBJ1-5 | -
CASLLGQGAYNEQFF | TRBV5-1 | 15 | TRBJ2-1 | TRBD1
CASSYTQGWATEAFF | TRBV6-6 | 15 | TRBJ1-1 | -
CASSAGQTGNEKLFF | TRBV9 | 15 | TRBJ1-4 | -
CASSYPRDEQFF | TRBV6-6 | 12 | TRBJ2-1 | -
CASSRRKAGGIEQFF | TRBV19 | 15 | TRBJ2-1 | TRBD2
CASSQTGFTEAFF | TRBV5-1 | 13 | TRBJ1-1 | -
CASSPSITDTQYF | TRBV18 | 13 | TRBJ2-3 | -
CSVRRDRSYEQYF | TRBV29-1 | 13 | TRBJ2-7 | TRBD1
CSVEGSSSYEQYF | TRBV29-1 | 13 | TRBJ2-7 | -
CASSEIMGGQGLYNEQFF | TRBV2 | 18 | TRBJ2-1 | TRBD1
CASSLGPGQYEQYF | TRBV19 | 14 | TRBJ2-7 | -
CASSLVGGDNYGYTF | TRBV7-3 | 15 | TRBJ1-2 | -
CASSLGQGDSPLHF | TRBV18 | 14 | TRBJ1-6 | -
CASSHVASPDNEQFF | TRBV5-1 | 15 | TRBJ2-1 | -
CASSQVQGTDYGYTF | TRBV4-1 | 15 | TRBJ1-2 | -
CASSLGGSEAFF | TRBV7-8 | 12 | TRBJ1-1 | -
CASSSQGASSETQYF | TRBV11-2 | 15 | TRBJ2-5 | TRBD1
CAWSPNGGDEQYF | TRBV30 | 13 | TRBJ2-7 | -
CASSDGAGGTDTQYF | TRBV6-4 | 15 | TRBJ2-3 | TRBD2
CATSDPRGRGANVLTF | TRBV24-1 | 16 | TRBJ2-6 | TRBD1
CASSFGDSEAFF | TRBV7-9 | 12 | TRBJ1-1 | -
CAISESAGVPFTEQYF | TRBV10-3 | 16 | TRBJ2-7 | -
CASSYSKGDNEKLFF | TRBV6-6 | 15 | TRBJ1-4 | -
CASSDRTGGPLQAFF | TRBV4-1 | 15 | TRBJ1-1 | TRBD1
CASSLWGREMADTQYF | TRBV11-3 | 16 | TRBJ2-3 | -
CASSQDSWDRSYEQYF | TRBV3-1/TRBV3-2 | 16 | TRBJ2-7 | TRBD1
CASSRTSLAYEQYF | TRBV6-5 | 14 | TRBJ2-7 | TRBD2
CAISDGTSGRALQFF | TRBV10-3 | 15 | TRBJ2-1 | TRBD2
CASSLTDREDTEAFF | TRBV5-1 | 15 | TRBJ1-1 | TRBD1
CASSPQGITYNEQFF | TRBV9 | 15 | TRBJ2-1 | -
CAWSSGGGYTF | TRBV30 | 11 | TRBJ1-2 | -
CASSESPGGTYEQYF | TRBV10-1 | 15 | TRBJ2-7 | TRBD1
CASSRRDRGPNEQFF | TRBV21-1 | 15 | TRBJ2-1 | -
CASSIGQGAGELFF | TRBV6-5 | 14 | TRBJ2-2 | TRBD1
CASSQVMGQGFRTDTQYF | TRBV3-1/TRBV3-2 | 18 | TRBJ2-3 | TRBD1
CASRPGNKANYGYTF | TRBV6-5 | 15 | TRBJ1-2 | -
CASGLVFRSWAEGDTDTQYF | TRBV12-5 | 20 | TRBJ2-3 | -
CASSLASGVPYEQYF | TRBV5-4 | 15 | TRBJ2-7 | TRBD2
CASSPRRLAGVDTQYF | TRBV18 | 16 | TRBJ2-3 | TRBD2
CASQDRYEQFF | TRBV19 | 11 | TRBJ2-1 | TRBD1
CASSLGLALGETQYF | TRBV5-1 | 15 | TRBJ2-5 | -
CASRNRGNTEAFF | TRBV6-5 | 13 | TRBJ1-1 | TRBD1
CASGADRDNEQFF | TRBV12-5 | 13 | TRBJ2-1 | TRBD1
CATSDFKTQYF | TRBV24-1 | 11 | TRBJ2-5 | -
CASSGTPPPPNTEAFF | TRBV6-1 | 16 | TRBJ1-1 | -